One sample yielded the 12 T cell receptor beta chains listed below, sequenced in a study of post-analysis software for immune sequencing data. No antigen has been identified for these receptors. Broader study findings: Among 5 or 6 TRBV segments more frequent in patients than controls were TRBV5-6, TRBV5-1 and TRBV20-1.

Unique molecular identifiers were built into the TCR beta cDNA libraries. TCRdb analysed the PCR reads with MiXCR anew, one entry per CDR3 protein. Of about 380,000 distinct CDR3 sequences detected, about a third appear once; the ten largest clones hold around an eighth. Sequencing input: blood. The receptors come from a girl aged 10 to 17 with multiple sclerosis.

V is TRBV7-6 and J is TRBJ2-7; TRBD2 is a possible D gene (7 bases). The CDR3 length is 17 residues. Trimming shortened V by 4 bases and J by 0 bases, and 19 bases separated the two germline ends. The V gene's germline CDR1 is SGHVS and CDR2 FNYEAQ. CDR3 nucleotides: TGTGCCAGCAGCTCCTCTTTGGGAGGGGGGAGCTCCTACGAGCAGTACTTC. This codes for CASSSSLGGGSSYEQYF.

The CDR3 spells CSASGGLPGMPYEQYF. The CDR3 DNA sequence: TGCAGTGCTAGCGGGGGCCTGCCCGGGATGCCCTACGAGCAGTACTTC. The gene calls are TRBV20-1 and TRBJ2-7; possibly TRBD1 or TRBD2 for D (6 bases each). Per the germline V gene, CDR1 is DFQATT and CDR2 is SNEGSKA (reference sequence). Trimming pared 3 bases from V and 2 bases from J, leaving 20 bases between. The CDR3 loop spans 16 amino acids.

V usage is TRBV28 and J usage is TRBJ2-3, with 7 bases matching TRBD2. CDR1 and CDR2 from the germline V gene are MDHEN and SYDVKM. After removal of 5 bases from V and 6 bases from J, the junction contained 11 bases not matched to a gene. The CDR3 consists of 15 residues. CDR3 protein: CASSLPMTSRDTQYF. The CDR3 DNA reads as TGTGCCAGCAGTCTACCGATGACTAGCAGGGATACGCAGTATTTT.

V is TRBV6-5 and J is TRBJ2-1; TRBD1 is a possible D gene (6 bases). V dropped 5 bases and J dropped 1 base, with 9 bases sitting between them. From germline, CDR1 is MNHEY and CDR2 SVGAGI. This CDR3 has 14 residues. The CDR3 DNA is TGTGCCAGCAGTCGCAGGGGTTCCTACAATGAGCAGTTCTTC. This encodes CASSRRGSYNEQFF.

Details on this clonotype: A read error may account for a junction end that differs from germline. The chain uses TRBV3-1 and TRBJ1-2; a possible D gene is TRBD1 (5 bases). The CDR3 has 13 residues. The germline V gene has CDR1 LGHDT and CDR2 YNNKEL (reference sequence). Written as DNA, the CDR3 is TGTGCCTGCAGCCAAGGACAACTCTATGGCTACACCTTC. This translates into CACSQGQLYGYTF.

A few counts support this clonotype. The chain recombines TRBV27 with TRBJ2-6; no reliable D call. Germline V gene data show CDR1 as MNHEY and CDR2 as SMNVEV (reference sequence). Trimming pared 5 bases from V and 0 bases from J, leaving 5 bases between. The CDR3 covers 14 residues. CDR3 sequence: CASSRDSGANVLTF. CDR3 nucleotide sequence: TGTGCCAGCAGTCGAGACTCTGGGGCCAACGTCCTGACTTTC.

As for this clonotype: At one end, the junction sequence differs from germline, possibly due to a read error. This sequence joins TRBV12-3 or TRBV12-4 and TRBJ2-5; tentatively, D is TRBD2 (6 bases). This CDR3 has 16 amino acids. CDR3 in amino acids: CASSLRTGLEQVTQYF. The CDR3 DNA is TGTGCCAGCAGTTTAAGGACGGGACTGGAACAAGTGACCCAGTACTTC.

This CDR3 is CASSRDRGNSGANVLTF. The CDR3 DNA reads TGTGCCAGCAGCCGTGACAGGGGGAACTCTGGGGCCAACGTCCTGACTTTC. The gene calls are TRBV7-9 and TRBJ2-6, with 9 bases aligning to TRBD1. V shed 5 bases and J 0 bases; nucleotides not matched to a gene: 5. Germline CDR1 reads SEHNR; CDR2 reads FQNEAQ (reference sequence). CDR3 length: 17 residues.

The chain links TRBV12-3 or TRBV12-4 to TRBJ2-5; TRBD2 matches at 8 bases. J gave up 3 bases and V 6 bases, and 6 bases lay outside the gene matches. This CDR3 region has 14 residues. The CDR3 DNA sequence: TGTGCCAGCAGCCCCCGGGGGGGTGAAGAGACCCAGTACTTC. As protein: CASSPRGGEETQYF.

The chain employs TRBV6-6 and TRBJ2-7; TRBD1 agrees at 11 bases. V lost 11 bases, J lost 6 bases, and 6 bases stayed unmatched. CDR3 length: 12 amino acids. Germline assignment: CDR1 MNHNY and CDR2 SVGAGI (reference sequence). The CDR3 is CAAEGTGGEQYF. The DNA of the CDR3 is TGTGCCGCCGAGGGGACAGGGGGCGAGCAGTACTTC.

There are a few counts of this clonotype. The gene calls are TRBV10-3 and TRBJ2-1; 9 bases are a match to TRBD2. Germline V gene sequence: CDR1 ENHRY, CDR2 SYGVKD. The CDR3 loop spans 18 amino acids. The junction had 17 bases not matched to a gene; V was cut back by 4 bases and J by 7 bases. CDR3 residues: CAISVNIGKRGDANEQFF. Written as DNA, the CDR3 is TGTGCCATCAGTGTCAACATCGGGAAGCGGGGGGATGCGAATGAGCAGTTCTTC.

This clonotype was observed a single time. The rearrangement joins TRBV2 to TRBJ2-1, with D unclear. This CDR3 has 12 amino acids. Germline V gives CDR1 SNHLY, CDR2 FYNNEI. V shed 8 bases and J shed 5 bases, with 10 bases lying between them. In DNA form, the CDR3 reads TGTGCCAGCGCCGCCTTGGACAATGAGCAGTTCTTC. Translated: CASAALDNEQFF.